One T cell receptor beta chain is described in this entry. This record comes from a study of blood T cell repertoires in COVID-19. The germline CDR1 and CDR2 sequences are SGHAT and FQNNGV. The CDR3 is 13 residues long. The V and J ends lost 2 bases and 8 bases respectively, with 10 bases between them. Authors' processing steps: From reference gene primer amplification, estimates of nucleated cell counts were derived. This table comes from immunoSEQ multiplex PCR, and its TCRdb copy is limited to in-frame clones, with some not included. The DNA gave D and trimming, while V, J and clone size come from that table. The profile covers approximately 190,000 clones, with roughly 87% appearing a single time and around 6.1% taken by the ten largest.

The sequence came from a woman in her thirties or forties with acute or convalescent COVID-19. Sequencing input: peripheral blood. This chain uses TRBV11-2 with TRBJ2-1; weak D call: TRBD1 (5 bases). CDR3 region: CASSLLVGHEQFF. The CDR3 nucleotides read TGTGCCAGCAGCTTACTAGTGGGGCATGAGCAGTTCTTC.